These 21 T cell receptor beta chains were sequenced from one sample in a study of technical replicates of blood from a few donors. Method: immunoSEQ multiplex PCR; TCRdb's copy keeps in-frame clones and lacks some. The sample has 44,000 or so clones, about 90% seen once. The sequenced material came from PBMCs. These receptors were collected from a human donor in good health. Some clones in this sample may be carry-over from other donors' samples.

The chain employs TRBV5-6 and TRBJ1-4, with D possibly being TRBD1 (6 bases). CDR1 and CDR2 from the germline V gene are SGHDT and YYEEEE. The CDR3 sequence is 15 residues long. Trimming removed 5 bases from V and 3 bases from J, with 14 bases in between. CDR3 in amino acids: CASRRSGEANEKLFF. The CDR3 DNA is TGTGCCAGCAGGCGGTCAGGGGAAGCTAATGAAAAACTGTTTTTT. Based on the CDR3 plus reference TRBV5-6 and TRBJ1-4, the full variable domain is DAGVTQSPTHLIKTRGQQVTLRCSPKSGHDTVSWYQQALGQGPQFIFQYYEEEERQRGNFPDRFSGHQFPNYSSELNVNALLLGDSALYLCASRRSGEANEKLFFGSGTQLSVL.

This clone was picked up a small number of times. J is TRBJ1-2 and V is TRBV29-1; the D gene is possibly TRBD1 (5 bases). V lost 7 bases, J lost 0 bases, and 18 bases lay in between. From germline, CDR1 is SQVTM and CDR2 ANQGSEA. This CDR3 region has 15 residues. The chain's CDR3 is CSARGGDGSNYGYTF. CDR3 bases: TGCAGCGCTCGCGGGGGGGACGGATCTAACTATGGCTACACCTTC.

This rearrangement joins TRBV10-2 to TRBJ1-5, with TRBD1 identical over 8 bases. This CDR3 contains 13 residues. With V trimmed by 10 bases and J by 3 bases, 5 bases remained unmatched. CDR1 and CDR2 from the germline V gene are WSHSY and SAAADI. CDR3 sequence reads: CATGQGPNQPQHF. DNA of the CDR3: TGCGCCACCGGACAGGGTCCCAATCAGCCCCAGCATTTT.

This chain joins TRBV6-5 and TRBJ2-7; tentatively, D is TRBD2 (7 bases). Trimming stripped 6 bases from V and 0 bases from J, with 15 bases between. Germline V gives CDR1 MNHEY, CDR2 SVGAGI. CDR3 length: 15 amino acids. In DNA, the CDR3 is TGTGCCAGCAGGGGGAGGGGGACCCCCTCCTACGAGCAGTACTTC. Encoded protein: CASRGRGTPSYEQYF.

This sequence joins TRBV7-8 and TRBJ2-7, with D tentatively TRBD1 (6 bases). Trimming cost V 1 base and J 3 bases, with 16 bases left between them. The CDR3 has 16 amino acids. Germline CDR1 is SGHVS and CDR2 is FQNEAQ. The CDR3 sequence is CASSLDRQVLYYEQYF. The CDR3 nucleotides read TGTGCCAGCAGCTTAGATCGACAGGTCCTTTACTACGAGCAGTACTTC.

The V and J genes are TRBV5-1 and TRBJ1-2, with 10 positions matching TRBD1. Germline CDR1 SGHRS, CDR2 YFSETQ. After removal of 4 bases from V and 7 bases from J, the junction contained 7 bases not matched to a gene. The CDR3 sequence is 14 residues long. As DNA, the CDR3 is TGCGCCAGCAGCAAAGGGACAGGGGATAGTGGCTACACCTTC. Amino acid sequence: CASSKGTGDSGYTF. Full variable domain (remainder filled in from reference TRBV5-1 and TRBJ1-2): KAGVTQTPRYLIKTRGQQVTLSCSPISGHRSVSWYQQTPGQGLQFLFEYFSETQRNKGNFPGRFSGRQFSNSRSEMNVSTLELGDSALYLCASSKGTGDSGYTFGSGTRLTVV.

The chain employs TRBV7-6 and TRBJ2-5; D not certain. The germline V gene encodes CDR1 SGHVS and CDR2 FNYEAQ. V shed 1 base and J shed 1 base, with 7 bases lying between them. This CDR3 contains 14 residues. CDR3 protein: CASSLETAQETQYF. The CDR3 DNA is TGTGCCAGCAGCTTAGAAACAGCCCAAGAGACCCAGTACTTC.

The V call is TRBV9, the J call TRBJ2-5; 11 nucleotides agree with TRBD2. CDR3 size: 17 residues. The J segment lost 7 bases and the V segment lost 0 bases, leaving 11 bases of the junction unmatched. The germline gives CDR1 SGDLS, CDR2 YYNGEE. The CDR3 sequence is CASSVGGSGGAKGTQYF. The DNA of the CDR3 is TGTGCCAGCAGCGTAGGGGGTAGCGGGGGGGCCAAGGGGACCCAGTACTTC. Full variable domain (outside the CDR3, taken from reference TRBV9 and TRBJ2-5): DSGVTQTPKHLITATGQRVTLRCSPRSGDLSVYWYQQSLDQGLQFLIQYYNGEERAKGNILERFSAQQFPDLHSELNLSSLELGDSALYFCASSVGGSGGAKGTQYFGPGTRLLVL.

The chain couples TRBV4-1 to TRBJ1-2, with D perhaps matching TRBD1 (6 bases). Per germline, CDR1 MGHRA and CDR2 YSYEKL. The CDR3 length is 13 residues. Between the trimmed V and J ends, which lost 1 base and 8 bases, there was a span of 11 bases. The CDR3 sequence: CASSQVGGPGYTF. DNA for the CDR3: TGCGCCAGCAGCCAAGTTGGGGGCCCAGGCTACACCTTC.

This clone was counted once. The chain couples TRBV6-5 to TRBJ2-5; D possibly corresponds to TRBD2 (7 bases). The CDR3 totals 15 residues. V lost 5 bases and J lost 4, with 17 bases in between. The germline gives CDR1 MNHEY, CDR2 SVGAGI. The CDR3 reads CASSLGAGERETQYF. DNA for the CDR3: TGTGCCAGCAGTCTGGGGGCGGGAGAACGAGAGACCCAGTACTTC.

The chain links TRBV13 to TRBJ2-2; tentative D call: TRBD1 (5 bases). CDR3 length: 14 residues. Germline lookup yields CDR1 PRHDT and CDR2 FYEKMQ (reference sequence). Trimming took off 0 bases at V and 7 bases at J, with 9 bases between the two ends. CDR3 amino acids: CASSLGQGVGELFF. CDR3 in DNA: TGTGCCAGCAGCTTAGGCCAGGGTGTCGGGGAGCTGTTTTTT.

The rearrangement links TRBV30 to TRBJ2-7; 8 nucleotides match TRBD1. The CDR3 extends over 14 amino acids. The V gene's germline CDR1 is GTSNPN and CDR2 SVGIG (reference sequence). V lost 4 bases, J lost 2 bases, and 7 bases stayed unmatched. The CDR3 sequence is CAWTVGTGAYEQYF. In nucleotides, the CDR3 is TGTGCCTGGACCGTGGGGACAGGCGCCTACGAGCAGTACTTC.

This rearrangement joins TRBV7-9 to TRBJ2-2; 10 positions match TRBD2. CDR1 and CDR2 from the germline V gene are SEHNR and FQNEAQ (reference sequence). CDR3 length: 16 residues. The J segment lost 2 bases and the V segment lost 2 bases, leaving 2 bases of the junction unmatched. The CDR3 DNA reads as TGTGCCAGCAGCTTAACTAGCGGGATCAACACCGGGGAGCTGTTTTTT. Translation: CASSLTSGINTGELFF.

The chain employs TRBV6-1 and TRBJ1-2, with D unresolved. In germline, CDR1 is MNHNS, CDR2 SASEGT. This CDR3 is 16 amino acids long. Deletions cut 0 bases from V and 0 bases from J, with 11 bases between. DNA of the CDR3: TGTGCCAGCAGTGAAGCGGGCATACCAGCTAACTATGGCTACACCTTC. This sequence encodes CASSEAGIPANYGYTF.

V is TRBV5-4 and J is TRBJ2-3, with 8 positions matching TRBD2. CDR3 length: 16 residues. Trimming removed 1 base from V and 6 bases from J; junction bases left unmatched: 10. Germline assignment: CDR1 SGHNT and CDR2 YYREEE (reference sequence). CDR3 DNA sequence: TGTGCCAGCAGCTTGCGTCTAGCGGGTCGGGGGGATACGCAGTATTTT. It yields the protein CASSLRLAGRGDTQYF. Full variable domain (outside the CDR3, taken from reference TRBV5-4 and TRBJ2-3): ETGVTQSPTHLIKTRGQQVTLRCSSQSGHNTVSWYQQALGQGPQFIFQYYREEENGRGNFPPRFSGLQFPNYSSELNVNALELDDSALYLCASSLRLAGRGDTQYFGPGTRLTVL.

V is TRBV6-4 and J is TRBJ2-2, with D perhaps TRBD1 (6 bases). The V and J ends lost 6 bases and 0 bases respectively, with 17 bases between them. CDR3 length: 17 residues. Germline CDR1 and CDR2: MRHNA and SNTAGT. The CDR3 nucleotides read TGTGCCAGCAGCCAACTGGGATGGGGGCCGAACACCGGGGAGCTGTTTTTT. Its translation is CASSQLGWGPNTGELFF.

The DNA for the CDR3 is TGTGCCAGCAGCGTCGGGGGCTACGAGCAGTACTTC. Translated, it gives CASSVGGYEQYF. This rearrangement joins TRBV7-9 to TRBJ2-7; D is possibly TRBD2 (6 bases). The germline V gene has CDR1 SEHNR and CDR2 FQNEAQ (reference sequence). Trimming shortened V by 5 bases and J by 3 bases, and 8 bases separated the two germline ends. CDR3 length: 12 amino acids.

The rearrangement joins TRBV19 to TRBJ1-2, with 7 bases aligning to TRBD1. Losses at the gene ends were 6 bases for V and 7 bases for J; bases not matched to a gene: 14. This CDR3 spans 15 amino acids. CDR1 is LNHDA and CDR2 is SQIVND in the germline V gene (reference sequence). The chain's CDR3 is CASRMDRNVGGGYTF. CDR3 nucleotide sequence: TGTGCCAGTAGAATGGACAGGAACGTCGGTGGTGGCTACACCTTC.

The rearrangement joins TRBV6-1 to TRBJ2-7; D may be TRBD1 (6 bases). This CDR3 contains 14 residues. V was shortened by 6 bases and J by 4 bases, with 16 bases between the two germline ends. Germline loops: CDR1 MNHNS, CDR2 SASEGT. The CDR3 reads CASRGSRQVYEQYF. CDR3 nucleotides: TGTGCCAGCAGGGGATCCCGACAGGTATACGAGCAGTACTTC.

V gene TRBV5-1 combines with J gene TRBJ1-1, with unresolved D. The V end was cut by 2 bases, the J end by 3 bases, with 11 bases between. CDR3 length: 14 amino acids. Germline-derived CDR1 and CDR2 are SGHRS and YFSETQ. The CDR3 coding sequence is TGCGCCAGCAGCTTAGAGGGTATCGACACTGAAGCTTTCTTT. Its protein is CASSLEGIDTEAFF.

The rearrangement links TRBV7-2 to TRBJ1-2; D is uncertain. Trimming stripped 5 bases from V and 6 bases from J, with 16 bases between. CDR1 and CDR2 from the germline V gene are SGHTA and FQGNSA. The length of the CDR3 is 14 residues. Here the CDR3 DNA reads TGTGCCAGCAGCCCGTATACGACAACGGATGGCTACACCTTC. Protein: CASSPYTTTDGYTF. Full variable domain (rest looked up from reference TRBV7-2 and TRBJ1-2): GAGVSQSPSNKVTEKGKDVELRCDPISGHTALYWYRQSLGQGLEFLIYFQGNSAPDKSGLPSDRFSAERTGGSVSTLTIQRTQQEDSAVYLCASSPYTTTDGYTFGSGTRLTVV.